This is a list of T cell receptor beta chains from one sample in a study of identical twins. TCRdb fed the 5' RACE reads into MiXCR, producing one record per CDR3 protein. The data hold around 480,000 distinct CDR3 sequences, with more than 13% observed a single time. These data also formed part of another study, on yellow fever vaccine responses in identical twins.

The sequencing input was CD4+ T cells sorted from blood. Source of these receptors: a woman between 18 and 30 years old in good health. The CDR3 runs from the conserved cysteine through the conserved F or W. A D gene is named only where the DNA matches it firmly. Size is stated for part of the rows, as once, few or many counts, or as a class when the clone is expanded.

TRBJ2-6 TRBV28 TRBD1 NA TGTGCCAGCAGTTTTGGGGGACAGATATTCTCTGGGGCCAACGTCCTGACTTTC CASSFGGQIFSGANVLTF
TRBJ2-3 TRBV20-1 NA few TGCAGTGCTAGAGATTTCAGCTCGGGACCGCAGTATTTT CSARDFSSGPQYF
TRBJ2-7 TRBV2 NA NA TGTGCCAGCGACAGTGACTCCTACGAGCAGTACTTC CASDSDSYEQYF
TRBJ2-1 TRBV7-2 NA few TGTGCCAGCAGGACTTATAAAGACAATGAGCAGTTCTTC CASRTYKDNEQFF
TRBJ2-6 TRBV20-1 TRBD1 NA TGCAGTGCTAGAGATCCCGACAGGGCTGGGGCCAACGTCCTGACTTTC CSARDPDRAGANVLTF
TRBJ2-7 TRBV20-1 NA NA TGCAGTGCAGTCGGGGTCAACTCCTACGAGCAGTACTTC CSAVGVNSYEQYF
TRBJ1-5 TRBV6-5 NA many TGTGCCAGCAGCTTCTCAGATAGCAATCAGCCCCAGCATTTT CASSFSDSNQPQHF
TRBJ2-2 TRBV6-1 NA NA TGTGCCAGCAGCCTCTTGGACAGAGCGAACACCGGGGAGCTGTTTTTT CASSLLDRANTGELFF
TRBJ1-5 TRBV24-1 NA many TGTGCCACCAGTGATTCCGGCAATCAGCCCCAGCATTTT CATSDSGNQPQHF
TRBJ2-5 TRBV14 NA NA TGTGCCAGCAGCCAAGAAGGCAGCAAGGTGGAGACCCAGTACTTC CASSQEGSKVETQYF
TRBJ2-5 TRBV9 TRBD2 NA TGTGCCAGCAGCGTAGCGGGGGGGGTAGGTAGGACCCAGTACTTC CASSVAGGVGRTQYF
TRBJ2-3 TRBV5-1 NA many TGTGCCAGCAGCTTAGGGGGAACCACAGATACGCAGTATTTT CASSLGGTTDTQYF
TRBJ1-1 TRBV24-1 NA NA TGTGCCACCAGTAACGGATATGAAGCTTTCTTT CATSNGYEAFF
TRBJ2-1 TRBV29-1 NA few TGCAGCGTTGAGTTACAGAGCTACAATGAGCAGTTCTTC CSVELQSYNEQFF
TRBJ2-4 TRBV20-1 TRBD2 many TGCAGCGTTACTAGCGGCCATAGCAAAAACATTCAGTACTTC CSVTSGHSKNIQYF
TRBJ1-1 TRBV29-1 TRBD1 NA TGCAGCGTTGAGACCTCAGGGGGCACTGAAGCTTTCTTT CSVETSGGTEAFF
TRBJ2-2 TRBV3-1 NA NA TGTGCCAGCAGCCCTTGGACTGTCACCGGGGAGCTGTTTTTT CASSPWTVTGELFF
TRBJ2-2 TRBV29-1 NA few TGCAGCGTTGACCCTGGATGGACCGGGGAGCTGTTTTTT CSVDPGWTGELFF
TRBJ2-5 TRBV2 NA many TGTGCCAGCAGCCAGAACCAGGAGACCCAGTACTTC CASSQNQETQYF
TRBJ1-5 TRBV6-2/TRBV6-3 TRBD1 few TGTGCCAGCAGTTACAAGGGACAGAATCAGCCCCAGCATTTT CASSYKGQNQPQHF
TRBJ2-2 TRBV24-1 NA NA TGTGCCACCGCGGGACAAAGAAACACCGGGGAGCTGTTTTTT CATAGQRNTGELFF
TRBJ2-4 TRBV23-1 NA few TGCGCCAGCAGTCAATCGCCGGGGGCCAAAAACATTCAGTACTTC CASSQSPGAKNIQYF
TRBJ2-1 TRBV11-2 TRBD2 few TGTGCCAGCAGCTTAGAGGGTAGCGGGAGATTTTACAATGAGCAGTTCTTC CASSLEGSGRFYNEQFF
TRBJ1-1 TRBV6-1 NA few TGTGCCAGCAGTCCCCTTTCGATTGGTACTGAAGCTTTCTTT CASSPLSIGTEAFF
TRBJ2-7 TRBV20-1 NA many TGCAGTGCTCCAGCGACAGCTAGCTACGAGCAGTACTTC CSAPATASYEQYF
TRBJ2-1 TRBV30 NA NA TGTGCCTGGAGTGGGATTAGCATCAATGAGCAGTTCTTC CAWSGISINEQFF
TRBJ2-7 TRBV5-1 NA few TGCGCCAGCAGCCGGGGGGCCGTCCTCGAGCAGTACTTC CASSRGAVLEQYF
TRBJ2-5 TRBV6-1 TRBD1 few TGTGCCAGCATCCCGAGACAGGGGGTACGAGAGACCCAGTACTTC CASIPRQGVRETQYF
TRBJ2-2 TRBV5-6 TRBD2 many TGTGCCAGCTCCCTGAGCGGGAGGAACACCGGGGAGCTGTTTTTT CASSLSGRNTGELFF
TRBJ2-1 TRBV5-1 TRBD2 NA TGCGCCAGCACAACTAGCGGGGGGGGATACAATGAGCAGTTCTTC CASTTSGGGYNEQFF
TRBJ2-5 TRBV20-1 NA few TGCAGTGCTAGACATCCACAGGTGGTAGGGGAGACCCAGTACTTC CSARHPQVVGETQYF
TRBJ2-2 TRBV4-3 NA many TGCGCCAGCAGCCAAGGGGAGGCAGGCGGGGAGCTGTTTTTT CASSQGEAGGELFF
TRBJ1-5 TRBV12-3/TRBV12-4 NA NA TGTGCCAGCAGTTTAGGACAGACCTTCAATCAGCCCCAGCATTTT CASSLGQTFNQPQHF
TRBJ1-3 TRBV19 NA NA TGTGCCAGTTTGGGTTTTGGAAACACCATATATTTT CASLGFGNTIYF
TRBJ1-4 TRBV10-3 TRBD1 few TGTGCCATCAGTCGGACAGGGGCAATGGAGACTAATGAAAAACTGTTTTTT CAISRTGAMETNEKLFF
TRBJ1-1 TRBV20-1 NA few TGCAGTGCGCAGCAAAGGGAAATTAGGACTGAAGCTTTCTTT CSAQQREIRTEAFF
TRBJ2-3 TRBV4-3 NA many TGCGCCAGCAGCCAGTTCTTCACAGATACGCAGTATTTT CASSQFFTDTQYF
TRBJ2-3 TRBV10-3 NA many TGTGCCATCAACCCAACTAAGGCAGATACGCAGTATTTT CAINPTKADTQYF
TRBJ2-5 TRBV3-1 NA NA TGTGCCAGCAGCCAGGGGAGTACGACCCAGTACTTC CASSQGSTTQYF
TRBJ1-1 TRBV19 NA few TGTGCCAGTAGAAAGGAAGGGCGCGGGTCTGAAGCTTTCTTT CASRKEGRGSEAFF
TRBJ2-1 TRBV19 NA few TGTGCCAGTAGTCCCTCAGACAGAGACCATGAGCAGTTCTTC CASSPSDRDHEQFF
TRBJ2-6 TRBV12-3/TRBV12-4 TRBD2 NA TGTGCCAGCAGTTTTGCGGGGGGTATAGGCAAAGGCGTCCTGACTTTC CASSFAGGIGKGVLTF
TRBJ2-1 TRBV20-1 NA many TGCAGTGCTGGAGCACAGGGTCGTCGAGAGCAGTTCTTC CSAGAQGRREQFF